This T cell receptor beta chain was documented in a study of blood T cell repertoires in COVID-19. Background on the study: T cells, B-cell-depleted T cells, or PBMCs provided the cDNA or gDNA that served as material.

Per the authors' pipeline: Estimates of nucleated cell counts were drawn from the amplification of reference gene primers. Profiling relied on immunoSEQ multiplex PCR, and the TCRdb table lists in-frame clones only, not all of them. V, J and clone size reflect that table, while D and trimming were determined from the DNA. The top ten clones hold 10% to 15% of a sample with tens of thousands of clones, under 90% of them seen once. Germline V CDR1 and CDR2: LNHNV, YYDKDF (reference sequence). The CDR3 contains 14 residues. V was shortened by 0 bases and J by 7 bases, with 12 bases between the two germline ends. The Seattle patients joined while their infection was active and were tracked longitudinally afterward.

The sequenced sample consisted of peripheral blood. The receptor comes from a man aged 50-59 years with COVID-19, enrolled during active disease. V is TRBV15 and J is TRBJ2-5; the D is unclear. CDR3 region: CATSRDSEPRTQYF. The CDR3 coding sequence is TGTGCCACCAGCAGAGATAGTGAGCCCCGGACCCAGTACTTC.